This paragraph reports one T cell receptor beta chain. Germline-derived CDR1 and CDR2 are SGHRS and YFSETQ. Deletions cut 0 bases from V and 4 bases from J, with 10 bases between. The CDR3 extends over 14 amino acids. The data were produced by immunoSEQ multiplex PCR, yet TCRdb's version contains in-frame clones alone and is incomplete. The data hold approximately 79,000 clones, with around 89% observed a single time. This specimen belongs to a study of control samples from healthy donors and cancer patients. The sequence was collected from a man between 50 and 59 years old in good health. Material: blood. The chain carries TRBV5-1 and TRBJ1-2, with a weak D call TRBD1 (5 bases). The CDR3 DNA reads TGCGCCAGCAGCTTGGAGGGGAGTGTCTATGGCTACACCTTC. Protein sequence: CASSLEGSVYGYTF.